The present TCR beta chain was sequenced within a study of blood T cell repertoires in COVID-19. Study-wide background: Samples taken during acute and convalescent COVID-19 were collected in the United States, Italy and Spain. From T cells, B-cell-depleted T cells, or PBMCs came the material, which was cDNA or gDNA.

Method: immunoSEQ multiplex PCR; TCRdb's copy keeps in-frame clones and lacks some. Of 210,000 or so clones in the sample, 92% were seen once. The sequenced material came from peripheral blood. The receptor's source is a man aged 30 to 39 with acute or convalescent COVID-19.

CDR3 protein: CASSLAHYRGETQYF. The CDR3, as DNA: TGTGCCAGCAGCTTAGCCCATTACAGGGGTGAGACCCAGTACTTC. The chain couples TRBV7-6 to TRBJ2-5; 7 bases are shared with TRBD1. The J segment lost 5 bases and the V segment lost 0 bases, leaving 6 bases of the junction unmatched. Germline loops: CDR1 SGHVS, CDR2 FNYEAQ. The CDR3 sequence is 15 residues long.